The source of this T cell receptor beta chain is a study of shared clonotypes between healthy human individuals. General observations from the study: Four donors had around 5% of their naive CD4 clonotypes in common. The small donor group covered limited genetic and exposure diversity. What naive subsets generally showed was a larger estimated richness than memory subsets showed.

TCRdb's table, derived via immunoSEQ multiplex PCR, lists solely in-frame clones and lacks some. Among 2 million to 2.5 million clones, over 85% were seen once, and the ten largest hold about 0.39%. The CDR3 has 16 amino acids. The junction had 9 bases not matched to a gene; V was cut back by 5 bases and J by 4 bases. Germline V gene sequence: CDR1 SGHNT, CDR2 YYREEE (reference sequence). Regarding this clone: Its antigen remains unknown.

The study separated CD4+ cells into CD45RA+ naive and CD45RA-negative memory subsets. This sequence originates from a man between 18 and 29 years old in good health. Some clones in this sample may be carry-over from other donors' samples. V gene TRBV5-4 combines with J gene TRBJ2-3; 11 bases agree with TRBD2. Sequencing was done on a sample of naive CD4+ T cells from PBMCs. Subset described: CD45RA+ positively selected. CDR3 sequence reads: CASRTYLAGGSDTQYF. Written as DNA, the CDR3 is TGTGCCAGCAGGACCTACCTAGCGGGAGGCTCAGATACGCAGTATTTT.